These T cell receptor beta chains were read from a single sample in a study of T-cell reconstitution after alpha-beta-depleted transplantation in children. MiXCR, applied by TCRdb to the PCR reads, yields one record per CDR3 protein. The sample has around 480,000 distinct CDR3 sequences, around a third seen once. The sample here was PBMCs from the stem cell graft donor, taken from the stem cell graft. The receptors were sampled from a human donor who donated a stem cell graft to a child with aplastic anemia. Each CDR3 is given with its conserved first and last residue. Each record gives: D gene, J gene, V gene, clone size, CDR3 DNA, CDR3 protein. D genes are given only for firm matches. Clone size is given for some rows only: seen once, a few or many times, or a class if the clone is expanded.

>NA|TRBJ2-7|TRBV15|few
TGTGCCACCAGCAGGGGTTACGAGCAGTACTTC
CATSRGYEQYF
>TRBD1|TRBJ2-5|TRBV20-1|NA
TGCAGTGCTAGATTTGGGACAGGGATGAAGACCCAGTACTTC
CSARFGTGMKTQYF
>NA|TRBJ2-3|TRBV12-3/TRBV12-4|NA
TGTGCCAGCAGCTCACGGGGGCAAGATACGCAGTATTTT
CASSSRGQDTQYF
>NA|TRBJ1-6|TRBV5-1|NA
TGCGCCAGCAGCTTGAAGCTCGGCGGTAGGAATTCACCCCTCCACTTT
CASSLKLGGRNSPLHF
>TRBD2|TRBJ2-1|TRBV4-1|NA
TGCGCCAGCAGTCAAGGACGACTAGCGGGAGAGGATGAGCAGTTCTTC
CASSQGRLAGEDEQFF
>TRBD1|TRBJ1-5|TRBV18|few
TGTGCCAGCTCACGAGGGACAGGGGTGGGTCAGCCCCAGCATTTT
CASSRGTGVGQPQHF
>NA|TRBJ2-3|TRBV11-2|few
TGTGCCAGCAGCTCCCAGGATTTAACCCCGTATTTT
CASSSQDLTPYF
>NA|TRBJ2-7|TRBV12-3/TRBV12-4|few
TGTGCCAGCAGTTTCGGCAGCTTCTACGAGCAGTACTTC
CASSFGSFYEQYF
>TRBD1|TRBJ2-1|TRBV6-1|NA
TGTGCCAGCACCAGCTCCGGGACAGGGGGCGCGTTAAATGAGCAGTTCTTC
CASTSSGTGGALNEQFF
>TRBD2|TRBJ2-3|TRBV9|NA
TGTGCCAGCAGCCCCCGCGCGACAGCGGGAGGACGTAGCACAGATACGCAGTATTTT
CASSPRATAGGRSTDTQYF
>TRBD2|TRBJ2-3|TRBV5-1|NA
TGCGCCAGCAGCCTACAGACTAGCGGGAGAGGCGATACGCAGTATTTT
CASSLQTSGRGDTQYF
>TRBD1|TRBJ2-7|TRBV18|few
TGTGCCAGCTCACCCGGGATGACAGGGATCTACGAGCAGTACTTC
CASSPGMTGIYEQYF
>NA|TRBJ2-7|TRBV29-1|once
TGCAGCGTTGGATCAGGCACCAGCTCCTACGAGCAGTACTTC
CSVGSGTSSYEQYF
>NA|TRBJ2-7|TRBV27|NA
TGTGCCAGCAGTTTATCGTATCCCTTGGTAAGGGAGCAGTACTTC
CASSLSYPLVREQYF
>NA|TRBJ2-3|TRBV29-1|NA
TGCAGCGTGGGCGTTCGCGGGCTAGCCCCAGATACGCAGTATTTT
CSVGVRGLAPDTQYF
>NA|TRBJ1-5|TRBV20-1|NA
TGCAGTGTTGGGTTAGGGACGGCGTTCGGCAATCAGCCCCAGCATTTT
CSVGLGTAFGNQPQHF
>NA|TRBJ2-7|TRBV20-1|few
TGCAGTGCTAGAGACGGAACGGGGCAATACTACGAGCAGTACTTC
CSARDGTGQYYEQYF
>NA|TRBJ1-3|TRBV27|few
TGTGCCAGCAGTTCGACAATCTCTGGAAACACCATATATTTT
CASSSTISGNTIYF
>NA|TRBJ1-3|TRBV3-1|NA
TGTGCCAGCAGCCGCAAAACGGGGGTGGACAGCTACTCTGGAAACACCATATATTTT
CASSRKTGVDSYSGNTIYF
>NA|TRBJ1-1|TRBV6-1|NA
TGTGCCAGCAGTGAACCGAACCAGGCGCGAACTGAAGCTTTCTTT
CASSEPNQARTEAFF
>NA|TRBJ1-4|TRBV7-9|few
TGTGCCAGCAGCCCCCCCAGGGACATTAATGAAAAACTGTTTTTT
CASSPPRDINEKLFF
>NA|TRBJ2-7|TRBV25-1|few
TGTGCCAGCAGCTTGACAGGCTTCCGGCAGTACTTC
CASSLTGFRQYF
>NA|TRBJ2-3|TRBV7-2|NA
TGTGCCAGCAGCCTAAATAGCCCAGATACGCAGTATTTT
CASSLNSPDTQYF